This TCR beta chain was documented in a study of radiation and T cells in renal cell carcinoma. Study background: Nephrectomy followed 15 Gy stereotactic body radiation by 4 weeks. Study-level results: Top tumor clonotypes rose in blood 2 weeks post-radiation, then contracted.

Comments on this clone: Its antigen is currently unknown.

This table comes from immunoSEQ multiplex PCR, and its TCRdb copy is limited to in-frame clones, with some not included. The data contain more than 65,000 clones, 86% of them singletons. Trimming cost V 6 bases and J 4 bases, with 12 bases left between them. The germline gives CDR1 MNHEY, CDR2 SVGAGI. CDR3 length: 14 amino acids. The time point denotes: blood 2 weeks post-SBRT. Documented treatment: 15 Gy SBRT to primary tumor, nephrectomy 4 weeks later. Radiation-treated patients gave blood at baseline, week 2 and week 4. Clear cell pathology was present in this patient's renal cell carcinoma. This sequence originates from a woman aged 45-65 years with renal cell carcinoma. Sequenced here: blood, sampled from a patient whose treatment included radiotherapy and nephrectomy. The gene calls are TRBV6-5 and TRBJ1-4, with D possibly matching TRBD1 (5 bases). CDR3 DNA: TGTGCCAGCAGGACGGGACGGAGTAATGAAAAACTGTTTTTT. As protein: CASRTGRSNEKLFF.